Included here is one T cell receptor beta chain sequence, with context. Its antigen is not yet known. The record has no base qualities; no much larger clone is one base away. Other DNA sequences within the sample encode an identical CDR3. CDR1 and CDR2, per the germline V gene, are SGHDT and YYEEEE. From the cysteine up to the phenylalanine, the CDR3 has a length of 13 residues. Just CDR3 DNA is preserved here, 39 bases in frame from base 1. V and J are truncated by 1 base and 7 bases respectively, leaving an intervening sequence of 11 bases. This entry comes from a study of control samples from healthy donors and cancer patients (dated by TCRdb to the early 2020s). The protocol used for the library was the immunoSEQ multiplex PCR assay. Sourced from immuneACCESS, this table was stored by TCRdb with only in-frame sequences that have V and J called. A share of the clones is absent; for the studies checked, an unresolved V gene accounts for under half, and the remainder has no known explanation. Present in this sample are 95,000 to 150,000 clones, roughly 84% of which were seen just once. The leading ten clones occupy more than 8% of the sample.

This clonotype was sampled from a man in his forties in good health. What was sequenced was blood. The chain links TRBV5-6 with TRBJ1-2, with no confidently assigned D gene. The nucleotide sequence is given as TGTGCCAGCAGCTTGAACCGAGCGGCTGGCTACACCTTC. The resulting protein is CASSLNRAAGYTF.